This T cell receptor beta chain was sequenced for a study of neurological immune-mediated disorders. Overall study results and limits: There was no association between the multiple sclerosis repertoire cluster and any clinical or MRI feature.

MiXCR, run by TCRdb on the 5' RACE reads, gives a single entry per CDR3 protein. The sample consists of 95,000 to 150,000 distinct CDR3 sequences, roughly 3.2% of them appearing once. This clonotype showed up many times. Antigen specificity is unknown. Germline V gene lookup returns CDR1 KGHDR and CDR2 SFDVKD. Trimming shortened V by 9 bases and J by 5 bases, and 12 bases separated the two germline ends. This CDR3 region has 12 residues. The V gene is TRBV24-1, the J gene TRBJ2-5, with a weak D call TRBD2 (6 bases). The sample taken for sequencing was PBMCs. This TCR derives from a woman aged 25 to 45 with multiple sclerosis. CDR3 region: CATGTAGETQYF. The CDR3, as DNA: TGTGCCACCGGGACCGCGGGGGAGACCCAGTACTTC.